This TCR beta chain came from a study of somatic mutations in cytotoxic T cells in rheumatoid arthritis. Study summary: Flow-sorting brought some V beta antibody-stained T-cell populations to nearly 100% purity, V beta1+ cells sequenced for TCRB among them. Study observations and caveats: Rheumatoid arthritis patients were compared with age-matched healthy controls, and their CD8+ T-cell clonality did not differ significantly. Nobody adjusted the slight TRBV07 underrepresentation in rheumatoid arthritis patients for multiple comparisons.

As regards this clone: Its specificity is unknown.

Using immunoSEQ multiplex PCR, the repertoire was profiled, and TCRdb retains in-frame clones only, with some absent. The sample lists about 4,800 clones; about 80% were seen once. Germline V gene sequence: CDR1 SGHRS, CDR2 YFSETQ. This CDR3 comprises 17 residues. V gave up 2 bases and J gave up 0 bases, with 14 bases separating them. V gene TRBV5-1 combines with J gene TRBJ1-4; TRBD1 might be the D (5 bases). The receptor was isolated from a man between 40 and 49 years old with rheumatoid arthritis. The material was CD8+ T cells sorted from blood, obtained at a follow-up visit. The CDR3 DNA reads as TGCGCCAGCAGCTTTGGGGCCTCCACATCAACTAATGAAAAACTGTTTTTT. It codes for CASSFGASTSTNEKLFF.